Shown below are 22 T cell receptor beta chains from a single sample sequenced in a study of cytomegalovirus exposure and HLA in healthy donors. 13 Jbeta primers and 60 Vbeta primers were used for the PCR. The assay was immunoSEQ multiplex PCR, and TCRdb's table has in-frame clones only and misses some. The sample shows approximately 88,000 clones, around 80% of them seen only once. The sample comprised PBMCs. The receptors were sampled from a man between 18 and 29 years old in good health and CMV-seronegative.

A remark on this clone: This sample also contains other DNA sequences that code for the same CDR3. The chain has TRBV29-1 and TRBJ2-7; tentatively, D is TRBD1 (6 bases). Trimming left V 4 bases short and J 2 bases short, with 15 bases between. This CDR3 is built from 14 residues. The germline V gene encodes CDR1 SQVTM and CDR2 ANQGSEA. In nucleotides, the CDR3 is TGCAGCGTTGTACAGAAGGACAGCACCTACGAGCAGTACTTC. Translating gives CSVVQKDSTYEQYF.

The V call is TRBV5-1, the J call TRBJ2-3; the match to TRBD2 covers 9 bases. V shed 4 bases and J 1 base; nucleotides not matched to a gene: 7. The CDR3 runs to 16 residues. Germline V gene lookup returns CDR1 SGHRS and CDR2 YFSETQ. The CDR3 spells CASSPGTSFGTDTQYF. The CDR3, as DNA: TGCGCCAGCAGCCCGGGGACTAGCTTTGGCACAGATACGCAGTATTTT.

The chain links TRBV9 to TRBJ2-2; TRBD2 is a possible D gene (6 bases). V lost 7 bases and J lost 1, with 14 bases in between. The germline V gene has CDR1 SGDLS and CDR2 YYNGEE. This CDR3 region has 15 residues. The CDR3 here is CASSQWGENTGELFF. CDR3 nucleotides: TGTGCCAGCTCGCAGTGGGGGGAGAACACCGGGGAGCTGTTTTTT. The full variable domain, in which reference TRBV9 and TRBJ2-2 provide the parts outside the CDR3, is DSGVTQTPKHLITATGQRVTLRCSPRSGDLSVYWYQQSLDQGLQFLIQYYNGEERAKGNILERFSAQQFPDLHSELNLSSLELGDSALYFCASSQWGENTGELFFGEGSRLTVL.

The chain links TRBV5-5 to TRBJ1-4; no reliable D call. CDR1 and CDR2 (germline): SGHKS, YYEKEE (reference sequence). The V end was cut by 6 bases, the J end by 3 bases, with 15 bases between. The CDR3 runs 15 residues. The CDR3 spells CASNPGGSANEKLFF. CDR3 coding DNA: TGTGCCAGCAACCCAGGAGGATCGGCTAATGAAAAACTGTTTTTT.

V usage is TRBV11-2 and J usage is TRBJ2-5; 7 bases agree with TRBD1. The CDR3 has 18 amino acids. V lost 7 bases to trimming and J lost 11 bases; unmatched junction nucleotides: 28. Germline V gives CDR1 SGHAT, CDR2 FQNNGV. The CDR3 region is CASTSYLWNQGEVWEQYF. In DNA form, the CDR3 reads TGTGCCAGCACCTCTTACTTATGGAACCAGGGGGAAGTTTGGGAGCAGTACTTC.

The chain carries TRBV5-6 and TRBJ2-3; no reliable D call. The CDR3 spans 15 residues. Trimming shortened V by 0 bases and J by 0 bases, and 8 bases separated the two germline ends. Germline lookup yields CDR1 SGHDT and CDR2 YYEEEE. Written as DNA, the CDR3 is TGTGCCAGCAGCTTGGTGGTGGCTAGCACAGATACGCAGTATTTT. Translated: CASSLVVASTDTQYF.

V is TRBV5-1 and J is TRBJ1-3; no clear D. V was pared by 0 bases and J by 4 bases, with 8 bases between. Germline V lookup: CDR1 SGHRS, CDR2 YFSETQ. The CDR3 totals 14 residues. CDR3 amino acids: CASSLAGRGNTIYF. In DNA, the CDR3 is TGCGCCAGCAGCTTGGCCGGGAGGGGAAACACCATATATTTT.

The chain links TRBV5-1 to TRBJ1-1; TRBD1 aligns across 7 bases. CDR1 SGHRS and CDR2 YFSETQ come from the germline V gene. Unmatched junction bases numbered 8, after V lost 0 bases and J lost 3 bases. This CDR3 has 16 amino acids. The chain's CDR3 is CASSLGQGVYDTEAFF. The CDR3 DNA sequence: TGCGCCAGCAGCTTGGGACAGGGCGTGTACGACACTGAAGCTTTCTTT.

The chain combines TRBV5-1 with TRBJ1-2, with TRBD1 matching 9 bases. The CDR3 totals 15 residues. The germline CDR1 and CDR2 sequences are SGHRS and YFSETQ. After removal of 3 bases from V and 8 bases from J, the junction contained 11 bases not matched to a gene. The CDR3 DNA reads as TGCGCCAGCAGCTCGCTACAGGGGGCGGAGTTAGGCTACACCTTC. Translation gives CASSSLQGAELGYTF.

V is TRBV30 and J is TRBJ1-2; 7 nucleotides match TRBD1. From germline, CDR1 is GTSNPN and CDR2 SVGIG (reference sequence). This CDR3 region has 15 residues. V lost 0 bases to trimming and J lost 4 bases; unmatched junction nucleotides: 8. The CDR3 spells CAWSVSLRDSYGYTF. CDR3 nucleotides: TGTGCCTGGAGTGTATCCTTGAGGGACAGCTATGGCTACACCTTC.

The gene calls are TRBV18 and TRBJ2-5, with D possibly TRBD2 on 5 matching bases. The CDR3 runs 15 residues. Germline loops: CDR1 KGHSH, CDR2 LQKENI. V lost 0 bases to trimming and J lost 1 base, with 9 bases between them. The CDR3 bases are TGTGCCAGCTCACCACCAAGCGGCAGCCAAGAGACCCAGTACTTC. This gives the protein CASSPPSGSQETQYF.

This clone has just one count. This sequence joins TRBV5-1 and TRBJ2-2; TRBD1 matches 9 bases. V shed 0 bases, J shed 1 base, and the junction held 4 bases outside the gene matches. CDR1 is SGHRS, CDR2 YFSETQ, per germline. CDR3 length: 17 residues. The CDR3 DNA is TGCGCCAGCAGCTTGGCGACAGGGGGAATGAACACCGGGGAGCTGTTTTTT. Translated: CASSLATGGMNTGELFF.

The chain joins TRBV5-1 to TRBJ2-3; 10 nucleotides match TRBD2. V trimming: 4 bases; J trimming: 2 bases; junction bases outside the gene matches: 7. The germline V gene has CDR1 SGHRS and CDR2 YFSETQ. The CDR3 loop spans 16 amino acids. The CDR3 region is CASSPISGGFTDTQYF. CDR3 coding DNA: TGCGCCAGCAGCCCTATTAGCGGGGGGTTCACAGATACGCAGTATTTT.

The chain carries TRBV2 and TRBJ1-2, with 9 bases that match TRBD1. The trim removed 4 bases at V and 6 bases at J, leaving 12 bases unmatched. The CDR3 contains 16 residues. CDR1 is SNHLY and CDR2 is FYNNEI in the germline V gene. The CDR3 region is CASSALGQGHVHGYTF. The CDR3 DNA reads as TGTGCCAGCAGTGCCTTGGGACAGGGACATGTTCATGGCTACACCTTC.

The chain has TRBV5-5 and TRBJ2-7; D perhaps matches TRBD1 (6 bases). V lost 4 bases to trimming and J lost 1 base, with 15 bases between them. Germline V gene lookup returns CDR1 SGHKS and CDR2 YYEKEE (reference sequence). The CDR3 spans 15 residues. The CDR3 sequence is CASSLIPGHSYEQYF. CDR3 in DNA: TGTGCCAGCAGCCTAATCCCGGGACATTCCTACGAGCAGTACTTC. The variable domain in full, completed from reference TRBV5-5 and TRBJ2-7, reads DAGVTQSPTHLIKTRGQQVTLRCSPISGHKSVSWYQQVLGQGPQFIFQYYEKEERGRGNFPDRFSARQFPNYSSELNVNALLLGDSALYLCASSLIPGHSYEQYFGPGTRLTVT.

This clone was detected only once. The chain couples TRBV6-1 to TRBJ2-7, with 7 bases identical to TRBD1. CDR1 and CDR2 (germline): MNHNS, SASEGT. The CDR3 covers 14 residues. With 2 bases clipped from V and 3 bases from J, the junction kept 4 bases outside the gene matches. The CDR3 sequence is CASSEQGTVYEQYF. Written as DNA, the CDR3 is TGTGCCAGCAGTGAACAGGGGACAGTCTACGAGCAGTACTTC.

As regards this clone: Other DNA variants within this sample encode the same CDR3. The CDR3 sequence: CASSLAGRNYGYTF. CDR3 bases: TGTGCCAGCAGCTTAGCGGGCCGAAACTATGGCTACACCTTC. The J gene is TRBJ1-2, the V gene TRBV7-9; D gene uncertain. V lost 0 bases and J lost 2, with 7 bases in between. Germline V gene sequence: CDR1 SEHNR, CDR2 FQNEAQ (reference sequence). This CDR3 has 14 amino acids.

This chain connects TRBV6-5 to TRBJ2-5, with 10 bases lining up with TRBD2. This CDR3 region has 15 residues. Germline V gives CDR1 MNHEY, CDR2 SVGAGI. Unmatched junction bases numbered 5, after V lost 4 bases and J lost 3 bases. Here the CDR3 reads CASSFPSGGKETQYF. The CDR3 DNA follows: TGTGCCAGCAGTTTCCCTAGCGGGGGAAAAGAGACCCAGTACTTC.

The V gene is TRBV2, the J gene TRBJ1-1; no clear D. V was clipped by 7 bases and J by 3 bases, with 12 bases between them. CDR1 is SNHLY and CDR2 is FYNNEI in the germline V gene. The CDR3 totals 13 residues. CDR3 coding DNA: TGTGCCAGCACCCTCCGCCAGTACACTGAAGCTTTCTTT. Protein product: CASTLRQYTEAFF.

This clone has only one observation. The chain recombines TRBV4-1 with TRBJ2-1, with 9 nucleotides matching TRBD1. Looked up from germline, CDR1 is MGHRA and CDR2 is YSYEKL. This CDR3 is built from 15 residues. V lost 4 bases to trimming and J lost 5 bases; unmatched junction nucleotides: 6. The CDR3 sequence: CASSLRDRENNEQFF. CDR3 DNA: TGCGCCAGCAGCCTCCGGGACAGGGAAAACAATGAGCAGTTCTTC.

The chain has TRBV15 and TRBJ1-3, with D tentatively TRBD1 (6 bases). The V and J ends lost 4 bases and 2 bases respectively, with 18 bases between them. The CDR3 length is 17 residues. CDR1 and CDR2 (germline): LNHNV, YYDKDF (reference sequence). As DNA, the CDR3 is TGTGCCACCAGCATGCCGGGGGGCGCGAGCCCTGGAAACACCATATATTTT. Its protein product is CATSMPGGASPGNTIYF.

This clone was found once. This rearrangement joins TRBV27 to TRBJ1-1; possible D gene TRBD1, 6 bases. The V gene lost 5 bases and the J gene lost 0 bases, with 19 bases spanning the gap. The CDR3 is 17 residues long. Germline lookup yields CDR1 MNHEY and CDR2 SMNVEV (reference sequence). CDR3 coding DNA: TGTGCCAGCAGTCTCCTCCCCCAGGGGCCCATGAACACTGAAGCTTTCTTT. Its translation is CASSLLPQGPMNTEAFF.